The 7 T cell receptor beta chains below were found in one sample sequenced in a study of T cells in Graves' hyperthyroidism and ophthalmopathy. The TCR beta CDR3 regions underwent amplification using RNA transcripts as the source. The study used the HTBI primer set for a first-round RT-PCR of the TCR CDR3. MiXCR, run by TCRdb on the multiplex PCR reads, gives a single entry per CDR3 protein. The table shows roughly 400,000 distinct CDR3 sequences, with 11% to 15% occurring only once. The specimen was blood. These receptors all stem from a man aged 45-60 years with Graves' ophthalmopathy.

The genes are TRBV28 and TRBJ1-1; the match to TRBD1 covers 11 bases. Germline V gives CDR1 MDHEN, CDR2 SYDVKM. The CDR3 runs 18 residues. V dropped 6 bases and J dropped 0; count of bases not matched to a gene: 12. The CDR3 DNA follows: TGTGCCAGCAGCGACGCCGGGACAGGGGGTCCGATGAACACTGAAGCTTTCTTT. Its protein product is CASSDAGTGGPMNTEAFF.

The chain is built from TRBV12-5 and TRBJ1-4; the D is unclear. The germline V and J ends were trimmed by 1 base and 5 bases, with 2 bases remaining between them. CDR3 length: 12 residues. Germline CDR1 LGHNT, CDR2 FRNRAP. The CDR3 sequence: CASGLGNEKLFF. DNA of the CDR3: TGTGCTAGTGGTTTGGGAAATGAAAAACTGTTTTTT.

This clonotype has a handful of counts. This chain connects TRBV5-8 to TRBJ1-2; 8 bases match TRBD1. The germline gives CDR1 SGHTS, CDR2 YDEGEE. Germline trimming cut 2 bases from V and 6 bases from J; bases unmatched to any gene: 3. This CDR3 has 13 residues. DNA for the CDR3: TGTGCCAGCAGCTTTGGACAGGGTGATGGCTACACCTTC. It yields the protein CASSFGQGDGYTF.

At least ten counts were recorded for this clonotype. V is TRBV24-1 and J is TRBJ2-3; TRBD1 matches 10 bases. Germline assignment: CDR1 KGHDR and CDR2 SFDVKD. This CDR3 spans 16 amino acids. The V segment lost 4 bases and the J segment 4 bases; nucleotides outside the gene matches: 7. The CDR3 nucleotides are TGTGCCACCAGTGAGAAGGGACAGGGGATCTCAGATACGCAGTATTTT. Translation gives CATSEKGQGISDTQYF.

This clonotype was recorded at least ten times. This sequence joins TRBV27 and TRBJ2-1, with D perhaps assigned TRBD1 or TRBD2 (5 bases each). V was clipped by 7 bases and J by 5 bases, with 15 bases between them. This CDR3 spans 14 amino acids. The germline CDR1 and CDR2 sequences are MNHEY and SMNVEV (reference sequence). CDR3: CASINRLGDNEQFF. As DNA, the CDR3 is TGTGCCAGCATAAATAGGCTGGGGGACAATGAGCAGTTCTTC.

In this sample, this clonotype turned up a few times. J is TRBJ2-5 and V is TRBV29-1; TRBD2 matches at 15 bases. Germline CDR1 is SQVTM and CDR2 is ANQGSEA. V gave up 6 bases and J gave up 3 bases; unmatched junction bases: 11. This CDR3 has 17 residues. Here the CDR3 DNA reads TGCAGCGTCGACGGACTAGCGGGAGGGCCTGTCGAAGAGACCCAGTACTTC. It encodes CSVDGLAGGPVEETQYF.

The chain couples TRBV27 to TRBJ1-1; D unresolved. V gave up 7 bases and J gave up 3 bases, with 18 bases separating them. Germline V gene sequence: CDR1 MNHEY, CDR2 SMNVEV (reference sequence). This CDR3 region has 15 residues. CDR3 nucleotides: TGTGCCAGCACCCCAATTGGATTGGGTTACACTGAAGCTTTCTTT. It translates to CASTPIGLGYTEAFF.